The next 24 T cell receptor beta chains were all read from a single sample in a study of OX40 agonist ivuxolimab in advanced cancers. TCRdb's table, derived via immunoSEQ multiplex PCR, lists solely in-frame clones and lacks some. This table holds 75,000 to 95,000 clones, about 80% found once. This material consisted of CD4+ or CD8+ T cells sorted from blood, taken in a trial of the OX40 agonist ivuxolimab. The source of these receptors is an adult with an advanced solid tumor such as melanoma, head and neck, liver or kidney cancer.

V and J are TRBV15 and TRBJ2-7, with no clear D. Germline CDR1 and CDR2: LNHNV and YYDKDF (reference sequence). Between the trimmed V and J ends, which lost 9 bases and 0 bases, there was a span of 15 bases. The CDR3 covers 14 residues. The CDR3 DNA sequence: TGTGCCACAGAGGACCCGGGCAGCTCCTACGAGCAGTACTTC. It codes for CATEDPGSSYEQYF.

This chain connects TRBV9 to TRBJ2-2, with D perhaps matching TRBD2 (5 bases). V shed 0 bases and J shed 5 bases, with 20 bases lying between them. CDR1 SGDLS and CDR2 YYNGEE come from the germline V gene. This CDR3 has 18 amino acids. In nucleotides, the CDR3 is TGTGCCAGCAGCGTAGAATTGCGGATGAACACGGGGACCGGGGAGCTGTTTTTT. Encoded protein: CASSVELRMNTGTGELFF.

The chain joins TRBV7-9 to TRBJ2-5; perhaps TRBD2 as D (6 bases). This CDR3 spans 14 amino acids. V was cut by 1 base and J by 1 base, with 7 bases left in between. Germline-derived CDR1 and CDR2 are SEHNR and FQNEAQ (reference sequence). This CDR3 is CASSLGDFQETQYF. CDR3 DNA: TGTGCCAGCAGCTTAGGGGACTTCCAAGAGACCCAGTACTTC.

This clone was recorded only once. CDR3 in amino acids: CASSLEGRDASLRNEQFF. Here the CDR3 DNA reads TGTGCCAGCAGCTTGGAGGGGCGGGACGCTAGCCTAAGGAATGAGCAGTTCTTC. The rearrangement joins TRBV5-6 to TRBJ2-1; D is possibly TRBD2 (6 bases). Trimming shortened V by 0 bases and J by 7 bases, and 23 bases separated the two germline ends. CDR1 is SGHDT and CDR2 is YYEEEE in the germline V gene. This CDR3 comprises 18 residues.

The J gene is TRBJ1-4, the V gene TRBV6-1; D gene ambiguous. The CDR3 has 14 residues. Per germline, CDR1 MNHNS and CDR2 SASEGT. V was clipped by 6 bases and J by 0 bases, with 8 bases between them. In DNA, the CDR3 is TGTGCCAGCAGAGAGGGAGCAACTAATGAAAAACTGTTTTTT. Encoded protein: CASREGATNEKLFF.

The V and J genes are TRBV27 and TRBJ2-7; TRBD1 matches 8 bases. This CDR3 comprises 15 residues. Trimming at V came to 2 bases and at J to 3 bases, leaving 6 bases not matched to a gene. CDR1 is MNHEY and CDR2 is SMNVEV in the germline V gene (reference sequence). The CDR3 nucleotides are TGTGCCAGCAGTTTAAGGGCAGGGGGCGGCTACGAGCAGTACTTC. Its translation is CASSLRAGGGYEQYF.

The chain joins TRBV7-2 to TRBJ2-7; TRBD1 matches at 9 bases. Germline V lookup: CDR1 SGHTA, CDR2 FQGNSA. The V segment lost 3 bases and the J segment 5 bases; nucleotides outside the gene matches: 8. CDR3 length: 15 residues. As DNA, the CDR3 is TGTGCCAGCAGCTTCACACCGGGACAGGGAAACGAGCAGTACTTC. Encoded protein: CASSFTPGQGNEQYF.

The chain combines TRBV5-1 with TRBJ1-5; 10 bases match TRBD1. V lost 4 bases to trimming and J lost 5 bases; unmatched junction nucleotides: 3. This CDR3 is 14 amino acids long. Germline loops: CDR1 SGHRS, CDR2 YFSETQ. DNA for the CDR3: TGCGCCAGCAGCATAGGACAGGGGGATCAGCCCCAGCATTTT. Amino acid sequence: CASSIGQGDQPQHF.

The table lists this clone with a few counts. The CDR3: CASSPNKEGYTF. The CDR3 region has the DNA TGTGCCAGCTCACCGAACAAGGAGGGCTACACCTTC. The chain is built from TRBV18 and TRBJ1-2; the D is unclear. Germline CDR1 is KGHSH and CDR2 is LQKENI. The V end lost 3 bases, the J end lost 8 bases, and 10 bases lay between the germline ends. The CDR3 sequence is 12 residues long.

The chain is built from TRBV14 and TRBJ1-1, with 9 nucleotides matching TRBD1. Per germline, CDR1 SGHDN and CDR2 FVKESK. V shed 4 bases and J 1 base; nucleotides not matched to a gene: 4. This CDR3 contains 15 residues. The CDR3 DNA reads TGTGCCAGCAGCCGCTTGGGACAGGGGAACACTGAAGCTTTCTTT. This sequence encodes CASSRLGQGNTEAFF.

The rearrangement uses TRBV5-1 and TRBJ2-7; 7 nucleotides align to TRBD2. The CDR3 covers 14 residues. The V and J ends lost 0 bases and 6 bases, in that order; junction bases with no gene match: 6. Germline lookup yields CDR1 SGHRS and CDR2 YFSETQ. This chain's CDR3 is CASSLEWGGFEQYF. CDR3 DNA sequence: TGCGCCAGCAGCTTGGAGTGGGGAGGGTTCGAGCAGTACTTC.

V usage is TRBV28 and J usage is TRBJ2-3; unclear D gene. This CDR3 contains 13 residues. The germline gives CDR1 MDHEN, CDR2 SYDVKM. Trimming removed 4 bases from V and 7 bases from J, with 12 bases in between. CDR3 nucleotides: TGTGCCAGCAGTTACCATCGCACGAATACGCAGTATTTT. Amino acid sequence: CASSYHRTNTQYF.

This chain joins TRBV28 and TRBJ2-1; 8 bases map to TRBD2. This CDR3 region has 16 residues. Germline CDR1 is MDHEN and CDR2 is SYDVKM. J gave up 2 bases and V 2 bases, and 5 bases lay outside the gene matches. The CDR3 loop is CASSLTGGPPYNEQFF. The CDR3 DNA reads TGTGCCAGCAGTTTAACGGGAGGGCCCCCCTACAATGAGCAGTTCTTC.

The table lists this clone with a count of one. The rearrangement links TRBV5-1 to TRBJ2-1; perhaps D is TRBD1 or TRBD2 (5 bases each). The CDR3 has 11 residues. The V gene's germline CDR1 is SGHRS and CDR2 YFSETQ. Trimming removed 6 bases at V and 8 bases at J, with 9 bases between. CDR3 loop: CASKEGYEQFF. The CDR3 nucleotides read TGCGCCAGCAAAGAGGGGTATGAGCAGTTCTTC.

The rearrangement links TRBV7-9 to TRBJ2-6, with TRBD1 identical over 8 bases. This CDR3 spans 17 amino acids. The V gene's germline CDR1 is SEHNR and CDR2 FQNEAQ (reference sequence). V was pared by 5 bases and J by 1 base, with 7 bases of the junction left unmatched. The CDR3 protein is CASSPTGGASGANVLTF. The CDR3 nucleotides read TGTGCCAGCAGCCCAACAGGGGGAGCGTCTGGGGCCAACGTCCTGACTTTC.

Only one count was recorded for this clone. The rearrangement links TRBV9 to TRBJ1-4, with 10 bases lining up with TRBD1. Germline values: CDR1 SGDLS, CDR2 YYNGEE. The CDR3 is 17 amino acids. The ends lost 0 bases at V and 3 bases at J; junction bases unmatched: 5. This chain's CDR3 is CASSVVGDRGPNEKLFF. CDR3 DNA: TGTGCCAGCAGCGTAGTGGGGGACAGGGGACCTAATGAAAAACTGTTTTTT. Full variable domain (rest looked up from reference TRBV9 and TRBJ1-4): DSGVTQTPKHLITATGQRVTLRCSPRSGDLSVYWYQQSLDQGLQFLIQYYNGEERAKGNILERFSAQQFPDLHSELNLSSLELGDSALYFCASSVVGDRGPNEKLFFGSGTQLSVL.

The V gene is TRBV30, the J gene TRBJ2-7, with 8 bases that match TRBD1. V lost 2 bases and J lost 3; bases outside the gene matches: 24. The germline CDR1 and CDR2 sequences are GTSNPN and SVGIG (reference sequence). CDR3 length: 20 amino acids. CDR3: CAWSNGDRWIPGGIGYEQYF. The CDR3 DNA sequence: TGTGCCTGGAGTAACGGGGACAGGTGGATCCCAGGTGGTATAGGCTACGAGCAGTACTTC.

The rearrangement joins TRBV6-5 to TRBJ2-5; TRBD1 agrees at 7 bases. The CDR3 spans 14 residues. Losses at the gene ends were 5 bases for V and 2 bases for J; bases not matched to a gene: 5. Germline assignment: CDR1 MNHEY and CDR2 SVGAGI. Here the CDR3 reads CASSPTGSQETQYF. Written as DNA, the CDR3 is TGTGCCAGCAGTCCGACAGGGAGTCAAGAGACCCAGTACTTC.

The chain recombines TRBV11-2 with TRBJ2-5; TRBD1 aligns across 8 bases. J was trimmed by 4 bases and V by 1 base; bases with no gene match: 11. CDR3 length: 17 residues. CDR1 and CDR2 (germline): SGHAT, FQNNGV. CDR3 region: CASSLVPRRQGRETQYF. In DNA form, the CDR3 reads TGTGCCAGCAGCTTAGTCCCTAGGAGACAGGGGAGAGAGACCCAGTACTTC.

The chain uses TRBV6-5 and TRBJ2-7, with D possibly TRBD1 on 8 matching bases. V lost 5 bases, J lost 3 bases, and 14 bases lay in between. Per the germline V gene, CDR1 is MNHEY and CDR2 is SVGAGI. This CDR3 is 14 amino acids long. The CDR3 DNA reads TGTGCCAGCAGTACCACAGGGGGGGACTACGAGCAGTACTTC. This sequence encodes CASSTTGGDYEQYF.

The CDR3 region is CASSLGQGRTYGYTF. The CDR3 bases are TGTGCCAGCAGTCTGGGACAGGGCAGGACCTATGGCTACACCTTC. J is TRBJ1-2 and V is TRBV28, with 9 bases aligning to TRBD1. The germline V gene has CDR1 MDHEN and CDR2 SYDVKM. J was trimmed by 4 bases and V by 5 bases; bases with no gene match: 8. This CDR3 is built from 15 residues.

This rearrangement joins TRBV6-1 to TRBJ1-1; D is unclear. The V gene's germline CDR1 is MNHNS and CDR2 SASEGT. Trimming took 4 bases from V and 4 from J, leaving 13 bases between them. The CDR3 runs 14 residues. This chain's CDR3 is CASSVDGSGTEAFF. CDR3 in DNA: TGTGCCAGCAGTGTCGACGGGTCGGGCACTGAAGCTTTCTTT.

The chain employs TRBV7-9 and TRBJ2-2; 8 bases match TRBD2. Germline trimming cut 2 bases from V and 4 bases from J; bases unmatched to any gene: 15. This CDR3 is built from 19 residues. Germline assignment: CDR1 SEHNR and CDR2 FQNEAQ (reference sequence). CDR3 sequence: CASSLRPSGLSTGTGELFF. As DNA, the CDR3 is TGTGCCAGCAGCTTAAGGCCTAGCGGGCTATCCACAGGCACCGGGGAGCTGTTTTTT.

The V gene is TRBV7-8, the J gene TRBJ2-1, with a possible D match to TRBD2 (5 bases). Germline CDR1 is SGHVS and CDR2 is FQNEAQ. The CDR3 extends over 11 amino acids. The V end was cut by 5 bases, the J end by 9 bases, with 8 bases between. CDR3 region: CASSLGVEQFF. DNA for the CDR3: TGTGCCAGCAGCCTCGGGGTTGAGCAGTTCTTC.